The T cell receptor beta chain under discussion was sequenced for a study of cytomegalovirus exposure and HLA in healthy donors. The ends lost 0 bases at V and 10 bases at J; junction bases unmatched: 9. The CDR3 is made up of 16 amino acids. The germline V gene has CDR1 LNHNV and CDR2 YYDKDF (reference sequence). PCR primers comprised 60 Vbeta and 13 Jbeta primers. Some clones are missing from TCRdb's copy, which holds only in-frame ones; the method was immunoSEQ multiplex PCR. The sample holds more than 75,000 clones, 70% to 85% seen once. The clonotype originates from a man between 25 and 39 years old in good health and CMV-seronegative. The sequenced sample consisted of PBMCs. The chain employs TRBV15 and TRBJ1-4, with 9 positions matching TRBD1. The DNA of the CDR3 is TGTGCCACCAGCAGAGAACAGGGGGCGCTGGCTGGAAAACTGTTTTTT. This encodes CATSREQGALAGKLFF.